This passage covers 2 T cell receptor beta chains from one sample sequenced in a study of blood T cell repertoires in COVID-19. This table comes from immunoSEQ multiplex PCR, and its TCRdb copy is limited to in-frame clones, with some not included. Of approximately 300,000 clones in the sample, about 90% were seen once. What was sequenced was PBMCs or T cells enriched from blood (not recorded which). These TCRs come from a young woman who had recovered from COVID-19.

The chain carries TRBV27 and TRBJ2-2; D is undetermined. Trimming took off 3 bases at V and 0 bases at J, with 8 bases between the two ends. Germline CDR1 and CDR2: MNHEY and SMNVEV (reference sequence). The CDR3 contains 15 residues. The CDR3 DNA reads as TGTGCCAGCAGTTTGTTTCTTACGAACACCGGGGAGCTGTTTTTT. Translating gives CASSLFLTNTGELFF.

The chain is built from TRBV4-3 and TRBJ1-5; D possibly corresponds to TRBD1 (6 bases). V lost 0 bases to trimming and J lost 7 bases, with 13 bases between them. The germline gives CDR1 LGHNA, CDR2 YSLEER. This CDR3 has 15 amino acids. In nucleotides, the CDR3 is TGCGCCAGCAGCCAAGATCGACTGGGGACACAGCCCCAGCATTTT. Amino acid sequence: CASSQDRLGTQPQHF.